This T cell receptor beta chain was observed in a study of beta chain features in type 1 diabetes. Expressed TCRB transcripts got sequenced, as all isolated RNA was reverse transcribed. The method was immunoSEQ multiplex PCR; TCRdb's version includes in-frame clones alone and lacks a portion of them. The sample lists more than 200,000 clones; approximately 16% were seen once. Per donor, one heparinised blood draw averaged roughly 110 mL. This clone has only a few counts. Its antigen is not known. At one of its ends the junction is not consistent with the germline gene, which may arise from a read error. The germline gives CDR1 LGHNA, CDR2 YSLEER. The CDR3 is made up of 13 amino acids. General study points: The influence of HLA type on TCRB rearrangement stayed undetermined. Within the patient group, naive, central memory and Treg TCRB repertoires appeared more similar to each other than within healthy donors. Type 1 diabetes patients had TCRB CDR3s that were shorter (moderately but significantly so) in all four CD4+ subsets. Junctions at VDJ sites from type 1 diabetes patients had fewer insertions and more deletions.

The receptor's source is a young man with type 1 diabetes. Sequenced: naive CD4+ T cells from blood. This chain uses TRBV4-3 with TRBJ2-4, with 7 bases fitting TRBD2. CDR3 in DNA: TGCGCCAGCAGCCAAGATCGCGGTGAGCGGGGACACTTC. Amino acids: CASSQDRGERGHF.